The sample holds a few counts of the clone carrying this T cell receptor (beta chain). TCRdb reprocessed the 5' RACE reads with MiXCR, giving one entry per CDR3 protein. The table has about 210,000 distinct CDR3 sequences, 27% seen once. The data were taken from a study of T-cell memory formation after mild COVID-19. This CDR3 region has 15 residues. The trim removed 6 bases at V and 5 bases at J, leaving 11 bases unmatched. J is TRBJ1-2 and V is TRBV12-3 or TRBV12-4; 8 bases agree with TRBD1. Sequenced material: PBMCs or a T cell subset sorted from them (not recorded which). The sequence was collected from an adult woman who had mild COVID-19 (a few samples of this study predate the infection). Cell type and time point are not known. The CDR3 DNA follows: TGTGCCAGCAGCACCCGGGACAGGAGCTTGTATGGCTACACCTTC. Its protein is CASSTRDRSLYGYTF.